This entry features one T cell receptor (beta chain) sequence. Its antigen is still unknown. The sample belongs to a study of CD4+ T cells in melanoma. The protocol was immunoSEQ multiplex PCR, while the TCRdb copy is restricted to in-frame clones and leaves out a portion. The table lists around 100,000 clones, 92% of them singletons. General study points: In melanoma, neoantigen-specific CD4+ T cells reportedly differed in differentiation state. CD8+ T cell, macrophage and B cell function reportedly correlated with neoantigen-specific CD4+ T cells.

With 4 bases clipped from V and 5 bases from J, the junction kept 12 bases outside the gene matches. The length of the CDR3 is 16 residues. CDR1 and CDR2 (germline): SGHDT, YYEEEE. The sequencing sample was made of peripheral blood. The receptor was derived from a human donor with melanoma. This chain connects TRBV5-6 to TRBJ1-1; 9 bases match TRBD1. CDR3 sequence: CASSPGTGSKRTEAFF. CDR3 bases: TGTGCCAGCAGCCCCGGGACAGGGAGTAAGAGAACTGAAGCTTTCTTT.